The rows below give T cell receptor beta chains drawn from one sample of a study of cytomegalovirus exposure and HLA in healthy donors. Data came from immunoSEQ multiplex PCR; TCRdb stores just in-frame clones and leaves some out. The sample lists about 150,000 clones, about 74% occurring once. The sequencing sample was made of PBMCs. These receptors were collected from a man aged 35-49 years in good health and CMV-seropositive. Both conserved end residues are trimmed from each CDR3. A D gene is named only where the DNA matches it firmly.

J	V	D	CDR3
TRBJ2-3	TRBV27	TRBD1	ASSRTGRLPDTQY
TRBJ1-1	TRBV11-3	TRBD1	ASSLSGTGGAEAF
TRBJ1-2	TRBV2	TRBD1	ASADRGRDYGYT
TRBJ1-2	TRBV6-1	TRBD1	ASSKGQENGYT
TRBJ2-1	TRBV7-2	.	ASSPGTLSEQF
TRBJ2-7	TRBV27	.	ATRDWGEQY
TRBJ2-4	TRBV4-1	.	ASSLRERQNIQY
TRBJ2-5	TRBV7-8	.	ASSQQGTQETQY
TRBJ2-2	TRBV6-1	.	ASSAGGILDTLNTGELF
TRBJ2-3	TRBV14	.	ASSQLQITDTQY
TRBJ2-1	TRBV7-2	TRBD2	ASLQLAHEQF
TRBJ2-1	TRBV30	.	AWSPSLGKQF
TRBJ2-3	TRBV7-2	TRBD1	ASSPGGQGSDTQY
TRBJ1-2	TRBV29-1	.	SVSPGGGYGYT
TRBJ2-7	TRBV28	.	ASSSMDFVRDWGTSEQY
TRBJ2-3	TRBV9	TRBD2	ASSVAPGTSGTDTQY
TRBJ1-1	TRBV4-1	.	ASSQVRLAGNTEAF
TRBJ2-5	TRBV11-2	TRBD2	ASSPTRAGGRETQY
TRBJ2-5	TRBV10-2	TRBD1	ASLRDRGRKTQY
TRBJ1-2	TRBV25-1	.	ASSESWGGYGYT
TRBJ2-7	TRBV27	.	ASTALAQDRFYEQY
TRBJ1-4	TRBV18	TRBD1	ASSLRTGNEKLF
TRBJ1-1	TRBV25-1	.	ASGAQVNTEAF
TRBJ2-7	TRBV15	TRBD2	ATSTKRGFSDEQY
TRBJ2-1	TRBV11-3	TRBD2	ASSSRRTSGKHNEQF
.	TRBV7-2	TRBD2	ASSPMGTNEQY
TRBJ2-5	TRBV5-4	TRBD2	ASSLGTSGQETQY
TRBJ1-5	TRBV5-1	.	ASSLTGYSNQPQH
TRBJ2-3	TRBV6-1	TRBD1	ASSLGDRGTQY
TRBJ2-2	TRBV7-9	TRBD1	ASSIRQGDTGELF
TRBJ2-1	TRBV5-1	.	ASSLGGMNEQF
TRBJ1-4	TRBV6-5	TRBD1	ATKQGSVDEKLF
TRBJ2-7	TRBV18	TRBD1	ASSPPMGQTYEQY
TRBJ2-4	TRBV7-9	TRBD1	ASSSRQGLGDIQY
TRBJ2-7	TRBV19	TRBD1	ASSIEGQGGPYEQY
TRBJ1-2	TRBV5-5	.	ASSSTGNYGYT
TRBJ2-1	TRBV11-3	TRBD2	ASSLGGGSSYNEQF
TRBJ2-5	TRBV5-1	.	ASSLDWQETQY
TRBJ2-1	TRBV7-8	.	ASSKSGSSYNEQF
TRBJ2-3	TRBV5-1	TRBD2	ASSGTSGIGGDTQY
TRBJ1-2	TRBV28	.	ASSFGGMGYT
TRBJ2-2	TRBV2	TRBD2	ASSPIAGGPGGELF
TRBJ2-2	TRBV6-1	.	ASSEHGAGAGELF
TRBJ2-6	TRBV28	.	ASSSTDYSGANVLT
TRBJ2-2	TRBV4-2	.	ASSQAGPGGGELF
TRBJ1-2	TRBV7-9	.	ASSLIPTGKNGYT
TRBJ1-2	TRBV2	TRBD1	ASSESWDRGNYGYT
TRBJ2-7	TRBV11-1	TRBD2	ASSFWAGASYEQY
TRBJ1-1	TRBV27	TRBD1	ASSFRQGAGEAF
TRBJ2-5	TRBV2	.	ASSEAGYSWEQY
TRBJ2-1	TRBV28	.	ASSPVGQYNEQF
TRBJ2-4	TRBV7-9	.	ARGSVRLAKNIQY
TRBJ2-1	TRBV5-1	.	ASKPWRYNEQF
.	TRBV28	TRBD2	ASSTWGGSSYEQY
TRBJ1-2	TRBV4-3	.	ASSQDLGQNYGYT
TRBJ2-1	TRBV19	.	ASSTLNEQF
TRBJ2-3	TRBV12-5	.	ASGFRDTQY
TRBJ1-3	TRBV6-1	.	ASLAGTGGNTIY
TRBJ1-4	TRBV5-1	.	ASSSSPVATNEKLF
TRBJ1-1	TRBV14	TRBD1	ASNYAGGPEAF